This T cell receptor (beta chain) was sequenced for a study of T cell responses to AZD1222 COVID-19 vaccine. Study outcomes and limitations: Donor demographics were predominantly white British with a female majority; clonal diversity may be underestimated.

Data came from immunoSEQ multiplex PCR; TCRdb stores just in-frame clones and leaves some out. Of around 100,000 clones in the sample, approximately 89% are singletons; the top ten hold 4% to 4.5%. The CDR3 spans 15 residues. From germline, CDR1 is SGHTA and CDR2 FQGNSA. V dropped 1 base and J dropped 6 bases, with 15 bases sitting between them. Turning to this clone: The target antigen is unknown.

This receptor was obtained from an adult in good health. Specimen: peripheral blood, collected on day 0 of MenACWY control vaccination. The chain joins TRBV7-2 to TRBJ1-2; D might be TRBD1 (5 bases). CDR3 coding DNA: TGTGCCAGCAGCTTAGATGGGGGAAGGGTAAATGGCTACACCTTC. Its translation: CASSLDGGRVNGYTF.